This TCR beta chain was identified in a study of beta chain features in type 1 diabetes. Study-wide context: The patients were much like the healthy donors in age, gender and cell yields.

Expressed TCRB transcripts were sequenced because the entire RNA isolate underwent reverse transcription. Assay used: immunoSEQ multiplex PCR; TCRdb lists only in-frame clones, some missing. The data show more than 150,000 clones, about 13% seen once. The length of the CDR3 is 15 residues. Germline CDR1 SGDLS, CDR2 YYNGEE. V dropped 0 bases and J dropped 5 bases, with 14 bases sitting between them. The sample taken for sequencing was central memory CD4+ T cells from blood. This sequence joins TRBV9 and TRBJ2-5, with D perhaps TRBD2 (5 bases). The receptor was derived from a woman aged 18-30 years in good health. The CDR3 DNA follows: TGTGCCAGCAGCGTAGGACCCCAGCCGGGGGAGACCCAGTACTTC. Translated: CASSVGPQPGETQYF.